This T cell receptor (beta chain) was observed in a study of blood T cell repertoires in COVID-19. Study overall: Sites across the United States, Italy and Spain contributed samples from acute and convalescent COVID-19. The cDNA or gDNA used as material had been derived from T cells, B-cell-depleted T cells, or PBMCs.

Under the authors' procedure: Reference gene primer amplification gave nucleated cell count estimates. Profiled with immunoSEQ multiplex PCR; TCRdb holds only in-frame clones, not every one. For V, J and clone size, that table is used; D and trimming come from the DNA. The sample includes about 150,000 clones, approximately 92% of them seen just once. Per germline, CDR1 SGHRS and CDR2 YFSETQ. The CDR3 contains 15 residues. V lost 4 bases, J lost 0 bases, and 7 bases stayed unmatched. Material: peripheral blood. This sequence was found in a woman aged 55 to 70 with active COVID-19. This chain uses TRBV5-1 with TRBJ2-7; TRBD2 matches at 7 bases. As DNA, the CDR3 is TGCGCCAGCAGCCCCACTTGGACTAGCTCCTACGAGCAGTACTTC. Translating gives CASSPTWTSSYEQYF.